What follows are 13 T cell receptor beta chains derived from one specimen sequenced in a study of T cells after yellow fever vaccination. TCRdb ran MiXCR on the 5' RACE reads and lists one entry per CDR3 protein. The profile covers over 100,000 distinct CDR3 sequences, with approximately 8.4% appearing a single time and approximately 24% taken by the ten largest. Specimen: CD8+ T cells sorted from PBMCs, collected 45 days after the yellow fever booster vaccination. These receptors came from a man aged 25 to 45 who received the YFV17D yellow fever vaccine.

This chain connects TRBV30 to TRBJ1-5; TRBD1 might be the D (5 bases). Germline CDR1 GTSNPN, CDR2 SVGIG (reference sequence). Between the trimmed V and J ends, which lost 1 base and 0 bases, there was a span of 7 bases. The CDR3 sequence is 14 residues long. CDR3 protein: CAWSEDNSNQPQHF. The CDR3 region has the DNA TGTGCCTGGAGTGAGGACAATAGCAATCAGCCCCAGCATTTT.

This clonotype was detected ten times or more. V is TRBV29-1 and J is TRBJ2-7; weak D call: TRBD2 (6 bases). CDR3 length equals 12 residues. Germline V CDR1 and CDR2: SQVTM, ANQGSEA. Trimming pared 1 base from V and 7 bases from J, leaving 11 bases between. The CDR3 bases are TGCAGCGTTGAAGGTCTAGCGCTAGAGCAGTACTTC. It yields the protein CSVEGLALEQYF.

This clonotype was counted many times. The rearrangement uses TRBV7-9 and TRBJ2-3, with 10 positions matching TRBD1. Trimming took 3 bases from V and 11 from J; bases not matched to a gene: 17. The CDR3 is 17 amino acids. The germline CDR1 and CDR2 sequences are SEHNR and FQNEAQ (reference sequence). This CDR3 is CASSFIPGTGVVEKQYF. The CDR3 DNA sequence: TGTGCCAGCAGCTTTATTCCCGGGACAGGGGTCGTCGAGAAGCAGTATTTT.

This clonotype showed up just a few times. The V and J genes are TRBV27 and TRBJ2-7; D gene ambiguous. The ends were cut back, 5 bases at V and 6 bases at J, with 11 bases in the middle. The CDR3 consists of 12 residues. Germline CDR1 MNHEY, CDR2 SMNVEV (reference sequence). The CDR3 DNA reads TGTGCCAGCAGTCCTGGTCCCTCCGAGCAGTACTTC. This encodes CASSPGPSEQYF.

This clonotype was seen ten or more times. The chain employs TRBV12-3 or TRBV12-4 and TRBJ2-7; 7 nucleotides agree with TRBD2. The CDR3 covers 13 residues. Trimming took 6 bases from V and 0 from J; bases not matched to a gene: 2. The CDR3 bases are TGTGCCAGCAGCCGGGACTACTCCTACGAGCAGTACTTC. Its protein is CASSRDYSYEQYF.

In its sample, this clonotype was seen many times. V usage is TRBV11-2 and J usage is TRBJ2-1; TRBD2 aligns across 7 bases. The CDR3 has 13 residues. The ends lost 8 bases at V and 4 bases at J; junction bases unmatched: 5. Germline V gene sequence: CDR1 SGHAT, CDR2 FQNNGV. The CDR3, as DNA: TGTGCCAGCGGCGGGAGCGGGTACAATGAGCAGTTCTTC. This codes for CASGGSGYNEQFF.

This clonotype was counted many times. The CDR3 bases are TGCAGTGCTACTGGACAGGGGGAGCATTTT. Amino acid sequence: CSATGQGEHF. The chain combines TRBV20-1 with TRBJ1-5; 10 nucleotides match TRBD1. The germline V gene encodes CDR1 DFQATT and CDR2 SNEGSKA (reference sequence). J was trimmed by 14 bases and V by 4 bases; bases with no gene match: 2. The CDR3 totals 10 residues.

This clonotype has a count of ten or more. The J gene is TRBJ2-5, the V gene TRBV10-3; no firm D call. The CDR3 contains 14 residues. Germline V lookup: CDR1 ENHRY, CDR2 SYGVKD. V gave up 0 bases and J gave up 5 bases, with 10 bases separating them. The CDR3 is CAISESIGIETQYF. Written as DNA, the CDR3 is TGTGCCATCAGTGAGTCGATTGGGATTGAGACCCAGTACTTC.

This clonotype was observed many times. This rearrangement joins TRBV7-9 to TRBJ2-7, with D possibly being TRBD1 or TRBD2 (6 bases each). From germline, CDR1 is SEHNR and CDR2 FQNEAQ (reference sequence). The CDR3 sequence is 12 residues long. The V end lost 7 bases, the J end lost 5 bases, and 12 bases lay between the germline ends. The CDR3 sequence is CASNRGVHEQYF. Written as DNA, the CDR3 is TGTGCCAGCAATAGGGGGGTTCACGAGCAGTACTTC.

This clonotype showed up many times. This chain joins TRBV20-1 and TRBJ1-2; no definite D call. V was trimmed by 6 bases and J by 5 bases, leaving 10 bases between them. CDR1 and CDR2 from the germline V gene are DFQATT and SNEGSKA (reference sequence). This CDR3 has 11 amino acids. The CDR3: CSALGTYGYTF. CDR3 DNA: TGCAGTGCCCTCGGCACTTATGGCTACACCTTC.

The table lists this clonotype with many counts. The chain carries TRBV7-6 and TRBJ2-1; TRBD2 matches at 11 bases. V dropped 1 base and J dropped 4; count of bases not matched to a gene: 0. There are 15 residues in the CDR3. Germline CDR1 reads SGHVS; CDR2 reads FNYEAQ. The CDR3, as DNA: TGTGCCAGCAGCTTAGGGACTAGCGGGTACAATGAGCAGTTCTTC. It is translated as CASSLGTSGYNEQFF.

This clonotype was seen many times. This CDR3 is CSATGVNYGYTF. CDR3 bases: TGCAGTGCCACAGGGGTAAACTATGGCTACACCTTC. This chain connects TRBV20-1 to TRBJ1-2, with TRBD1 matching 7 bases. The ends lost 6 bases at V and 2 bases at J; junction bases unmatched: 3. Germline V gene sequence: CDR1 DFQATT, CDR2 SNEGSKA (reference sequence). CDR3 size: 12 residues.

The sample holds a few counts of this clonotype. This sequence joins TRBV19 and TRBJ2-1; D ambiguous. Per the germline V gene, CDR1 is LNHDA and CDR2 is SQIVND (reference sequence). The germline V and J ends were trimmed by 1 base and 6 bases, with 7 bases remaining between them. The CDR3 is made up of 13 amino acids. The CDR3 is CASSIGGFNEQFF. CDR3 DNA sequence: TGTGCCAGTAGTATAGGGGGATTCAATGAGCAGTTCTTC.